This entry describes one T cell receptor beta chain. The assay was immunoSEQ multiplex PCR, and TCRdb's table has in-frame clones only and misses some. The repertoire holds about 30,000 clones, roughly 74% seen once, with around 12% in the top ten. This sample was included in a study of OX40 agonist ivuxolimab in advanced cancers. In the study overall: The dose-escalation cohort was approximately 84% male, with a mean age of about 58 years, ranging roughly 20 to 80.

The sample was CD4+ or CD8+ T cells sorted from blood, taken in a trial of the OX40 agonist ivuxolimab. This TCR was recovered from an adult with an advanced solid tumor such as melanoma, head and neck, liver or kidney cancer.

CDR3: CASSFGHLSGNTIYF. The DNA for the CDR3 is TGTGCCAGCAGCTTCGGACACCTCTCTGGAAACACCATATATTTT. The chain combines TRBV7-8 with TRBJ1-3; D is perhaps TRBD1 (5 bases). The V gene lost 3 bases and the J gene lost 0 bases, with 9 bases spanning the gap. Germline V gives CDR1 SGHVS, CDR2 FQNEAQ. This CDR3 region has 15 residues.